The present TCR beta chain was sequenced within a study of regulatory T cells in long-lasting Graves disease. The table lists this clonotype with a few counts. Sample time point: newly diagnosed GD, antithyroid drugs for less than 3 months. There was RNA extracted from PBMCs, and the TCR library was made from it. Investigators prepared the TCR beta libraries by applying iRepertoire HTBI primers and Arm-PCR of CDR3 regions. TCRdb independently ran MiXCR on the multiplex PCR reads; one entry per CDR3 protein. Of approximately 300,000 distinct CDR3 sequences in the sample, 18% were seen once. The sequenced sample was peripheral blood mononuclear cells (PBMCs), obtained at new diagnosis, from a patient treated with antithyroid drugs. The TCR originated in a female donor with Graves disease.

The CDR3 region has the DNA TGTGCCAGCAGCCCCGACAGGGGATGGGCCAAAAACATTCAGTACTTC. Translation: CASSPDRGWAKNIQYF. The chain couples TRBV14 to TRBJ2-4, with 8 bases aligning to TRBD1. Unmatched junction bases numbered 6, after V lost 4 bases and J lost 1 base. Germline CDR1 reads SGHDN; CDR2 reads FVKESK. CDR3 length: 16 amino acids. The full variable domain, rest sourced from reference TRBV14 and TRBJ2-4, is EAGVTQFPSHSVIEKGQTVTLRCDPISGHDNLYWYRRVMGKEIKFLLHFVKESKQDESGMPNNRFLAERTGGTYSTLKVQPAELEDSGVYFCASSPDRGWAKNIQYFGAGTRLSVL.